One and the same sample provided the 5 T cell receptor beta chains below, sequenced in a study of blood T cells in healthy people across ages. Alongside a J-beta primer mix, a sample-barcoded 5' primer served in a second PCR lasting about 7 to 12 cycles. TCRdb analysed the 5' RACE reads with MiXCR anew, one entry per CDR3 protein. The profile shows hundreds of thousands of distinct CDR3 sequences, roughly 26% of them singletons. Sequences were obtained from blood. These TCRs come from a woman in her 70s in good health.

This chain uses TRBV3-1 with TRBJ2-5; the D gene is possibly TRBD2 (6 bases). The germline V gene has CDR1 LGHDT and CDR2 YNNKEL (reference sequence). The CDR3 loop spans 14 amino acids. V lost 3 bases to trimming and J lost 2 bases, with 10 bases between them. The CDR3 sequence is CASSHLSGQETQYF. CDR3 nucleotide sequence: TGTGCCAGCAGCCATCTTAGCGGACAAGAGACCCAGTACTTC.

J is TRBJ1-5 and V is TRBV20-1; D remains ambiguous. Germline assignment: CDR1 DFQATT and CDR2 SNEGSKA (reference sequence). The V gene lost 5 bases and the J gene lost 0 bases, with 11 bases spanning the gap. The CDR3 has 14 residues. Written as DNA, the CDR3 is TGCAGTGCTGGAGCCGGTAGTAGCAATCAGCCCCAGCATTTT. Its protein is CSAGAGSSNQPQHF.

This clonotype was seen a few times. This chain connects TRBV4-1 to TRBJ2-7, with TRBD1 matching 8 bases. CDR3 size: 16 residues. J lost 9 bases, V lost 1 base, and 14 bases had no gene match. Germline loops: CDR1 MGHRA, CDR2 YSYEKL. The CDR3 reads CASSQVLTGTGSRQYF. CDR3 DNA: TGCGCCAGCAGCCAAGTTCTTACCGGGACAGGCTCGCGGCAGTACTTC.

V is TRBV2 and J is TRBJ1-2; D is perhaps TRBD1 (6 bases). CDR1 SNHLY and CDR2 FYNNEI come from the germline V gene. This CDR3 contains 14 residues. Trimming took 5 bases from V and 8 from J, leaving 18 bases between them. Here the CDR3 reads CASSSGALRGGYTF. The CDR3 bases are TGTGCCAGCAGTTCAGGGGCCCTTAGGGGAGGCTACACCTTC.

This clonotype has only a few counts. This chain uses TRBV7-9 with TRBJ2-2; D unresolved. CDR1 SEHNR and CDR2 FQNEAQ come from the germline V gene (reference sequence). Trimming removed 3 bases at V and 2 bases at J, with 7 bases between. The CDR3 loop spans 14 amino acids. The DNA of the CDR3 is TGTGCCAGCAGCTTGGAGAAAAACACCGGGGAGCTGTTTTTT. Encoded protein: CASSLEKNTGELFF.